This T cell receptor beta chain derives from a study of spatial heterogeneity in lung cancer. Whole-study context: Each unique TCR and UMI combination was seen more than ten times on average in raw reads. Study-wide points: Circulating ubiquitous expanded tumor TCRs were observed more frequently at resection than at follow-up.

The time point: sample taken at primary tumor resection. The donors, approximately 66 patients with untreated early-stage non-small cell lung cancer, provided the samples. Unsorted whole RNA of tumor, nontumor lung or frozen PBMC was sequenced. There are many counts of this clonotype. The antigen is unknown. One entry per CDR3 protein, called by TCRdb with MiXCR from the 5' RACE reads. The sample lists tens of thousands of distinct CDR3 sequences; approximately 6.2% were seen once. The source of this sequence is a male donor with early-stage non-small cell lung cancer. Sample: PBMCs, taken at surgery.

The CDR3: CASSSLAGTSTDTQYF. CDR3 nucleotides: TGTGCCAGCAGTTCCCTAGCGGGCACTAGCACAGATACGCAGTATTTT. The chain joins TRBV28 to TRBJ2-3; TRBD2 matches at 8 bases. With V trimmed by 4 bases and J by 0 bases, 6 bases remained unmatched. Germline loops: CDR1 MDHEN, CDR2 SYDVKM. The CDR3 loop spans 16 amino acids.